This T cell receptor (beta chain) was retrieved from a study of response to subunit inactivated influenza vaccine. Regarding the study as a whole: A suggestion made by the authors is that each seasonal influenza vaccination recruits few new T cells.

J lost 7 bases, V lost 3 bases, and 13 bases had no gene match. Germline values: CDR1 SGHRS, CDR2 YFSETQ. This CDR3 comprises 15 residues. TCRdb ran MiXCR on the RT-PCR reads and lists one entry per CDR3 protein. The sample has hundreds of thousands of distinct CDR3 sequences, roughly 15% seen once. This clonotype was detected only a few times. Its antigen is unidentified. The TCR originated in a man over 45 who received an inactivated influenza vaccine. The specimen was PBMCs from blood, collected roughly 15 days before vaccination. The genes are TRBV5-1 and TRBJ2-7; TRBD2 matches 7 bases. Here the CDR3 DNA reads TGCGCCAGCAGCTCAGCGGGGCTAGAAACGGGTGAGCAGTACTTC. Its protein product is CASSSAGLETGEQYF.